This entry lists 21 T cell receptor beta chains sequenced from one sample in a study of blood T cells in healthy people across ages. A J-beta primer mix and a sample-barcoded 5' primer were used in a second PCR of about 7 to 12 cycles. Each CDR3 protein is one row after TCRdb ran MiXCR on the 5' RACE reads. This table holds about 400,000 distinct CDR3 sequences, 52% found once. The sample consisted of blood. All receptors derive from a man aged 60-69 years in good health.

J is TRBJ2-3 and V is TRBV15; no clear D. CDR3 size: 14 residues. From germline, CDR1 is LNHNV and CDR2 YYDKDF (reference sequence). V lost 0 bases to trimming and J lost 8 bases, with 12 bases between them. CDR3 sequence reads: CATSRDLDGGTQYF. As DNA, the CDR3 is TGTGCCACCAGCAGAGATCTTGACGGCGGTACGCAGTATTTT.

The V gene is TRBV10-1, the J gene TRBJ2-4; D perhaps matches TRBD1 (6 bases). The DNA end is more similar to TRBJ2-7, so the J call may be wrong. Germline V gene lookup returns CDR1 WNHNN and CDR2 SYGVQD (reference sequence). CDR3 length: 16 residues. CDR3 in amino acids: CASSYERDTGFDEQYF. The CDR3 DNA sequence: TGCGCCAGCAGTTATGAGAGGGACACTGGCTTTGACGAGCAGTACTTC.

This clonotype was recorded a few times. The J gene is TRBJ2-5, the V gene TRBV3-1; D remains ambiguous. The CDR3 spans 13 residues. V was clipped by 0 bases and J by 5 bases, with 7 bases between them. CDR1 LGHDT and CDR2 YNNKEL come from the germline V gene (reference sequence). The CDR3 DNA follows: TGTGCCAGCAGCCAAGAGGTTTGGGAGACCCAGTACTTC. Translated, it gives CASSQEVWETQYF.

This CDR3 reads CASSEEGLLTHEQYF. CDR3 bases: TGTGCCAGCAGTGAAGAGGGTCTTCTGACCCACGAGCAGTACTTC. The chain carries TRBV2 and TRBJ2-5, with D unresolved. Judging by the DNA end, TRBJ2-7 fits better; the J call may be wrong. This CDR3 is 15 amino acids long. From germline, CDR1 is SNHLY and CDR2 FYNNEI.

The chain couples TRBV12-3 or TRBV12-4 to TRBJ2-5; possibly TRBD2 for D (6 bases). This CDR3 comprises 14 residues. Trimming stripped 2 bases from V and 1 base from J, with 8 bases between. The CDR3 reads CASSLRESQETQYF. CDR3 in DNA: TGTGCCAGCAGTTTACGGGAGAGCCAAGAGACCCAGTACTTC.

The J gene is TRBJ2-2, the V gene TRBV12-3 or TRBV12-4; D might be TRBD2 (6 bases). Trimming took off 3 bases at V and 5 bases at J, with 13 bases between the two ends. This CDR3 has 15 amino acids. This CDR3 is CASSFGGGRTGELFF. For the CDR3, the DNA is TGTGCCAGCAGTTTTGGGGGAGGTAGAACCGGGGAGCTGTTTTTT.

The chain combines TRBV20-1 with TRBJ2-1; TRBD2 matches at 8 bases. The length of the CDR3 is 15 residues. Trimming cost V 4 bases and J 7 bases; bases outside gene matches: 12. The V gene's germline CDR1 is DFQATT and CDR2 SNEGSKA (reference sequence). CDR3 bases: TGCAGTGCTACCCCCGGCGGGGGGACGGGGAATGAGCAGTTCTTC. Its translation: CSATPGGGTGNEQFF.

The chain has TRBV6-5 and TRBJ1-2; no clear D. The V and J ends lost 4 bases and 4 bases respectively, with 16 bases between them. The CDR3 has 15 residues. The germline V gene has CDR1 MNHEY and CDR2 SVGAGI. The CDR3 here is CASSFDGSDSYGYTF. DNA for the CDR3: TGTGCCAGCAGTTTCGACGGGTCCGATTCCTATGGCTACACCTTC.

This chain uses TRBV6-5 with TRBJ2-3; tentatively, D is TRBD1 (5 bases). V was shortened by 6 bases and J by 2 bases, with 15 bases between the two germline ends. Germline V gene lookup returns CDR1 MNHEY and CDR2 SVGAGI. This CDR3 spans 15 amino acids. CDR3 DNA: TGTGCCAGCAGCAAGCGACAGATTTTCACAGATACGCAGTATTTT. It specifies CASSKRQIFTDTQYF.

The genes are TRBV7-2 and TRBJ2-7, with 7 bases lining up with TRBD1. Germline V CDR1 and CDR2: SGHTA, FQGNSA. The CDR3 has 15 amino acids. The V gene end was trimmed by 5 bases and the J gene end by 2 bases; junction bases not matched to a gene: 9. Here the CDR3 DNA reads TGTGCCAGCAGCCCACAAATGGGACAGACCTACGAGCAGTACTTC. This codes for CASSPQMGQTYEQYF.

This chain connects TRBV20-1 to TRBJ1-2, with D perhaps matching TRBD1 (5 bases). Per the germline V gene, CDR1 is DFQATT and CDR2 is SNEGSKA (reference sequence). This CDR3 contains 12 residues. V dropped 5 bases and J dropped 7 bases, with 14 bases sitting between them. In DNA form, the CDR3 reads TGCAGTGCTTATCAGGGTGCAGGTGGCTACACCTTC. Its translation is CSAYQGAGGYTF.

About this clonotype: A clone one base away is much larger, so this may be a read error. J is TRBJ2-3 and V is TRBV7-2, with 7 nucleotides matching TRBD2. The V gene end was trimmed by 2 bases and the J gene end by 6 bases; junction bases not matched to a gene: 5. Germline V lookup: CDR1 SGHTA, CDR2 FQGNSA. The CDR3 sequence is 14 residues long. CDR3 in amino acids: CASSLPLAMDTQYF. CDR3 in DNA: TGTGCCAGCAGCTTACCACTAGCGATGGATACGCAGTATTTT.

This chain uses TRBV27 with TRBJ2-5, with 7 positions matching TRBD2. After removal of 3 bases from V and 0 bases from J, the junction contained 4 bases not matched to a gene. The CDR3 consists of 15 residues. Germline assignment: CDR1 MNHEY and CDR2 SMNVEV (reference sequence). CDR3 DNA sequence: TGTGCCAGCAGTTTGACTAGCAGAAACCAAGAGACCCAGTACTTC. Protein product: CASSLTSRNQETQYF.

The rearrangement uses TRBV7-9 and TRBJ2-1, with TRBD2 matching 11 bases. Germline V gene sequence: CDR1 SEHNR, CDR2 FQNEAQ (reference sequence). J gave up 8 bases and V 0 bases, and 15 bases lay outside the gene matches. The CDR3 length is 19 residues. In DNA form, the CDR3 reads TGTGCCAGCAGCTTAGCGGTCCTAGCGGGGGGCTCCCATACTGATGAGCAGTTCTTC. This sequence encodes CASSLAVLAGGSHTDEQFF.

The V call is TRBV5-1, the J call TRBJ2-3; D not resolved. The CDR3 is 13 amino acids. CDR1 SGHRS and CDR2 YFSETQ come from the germline V gene. Trimming shortened V by 2 bases and J by 6 bases, and 10 bases separated the two germline ends. In DNA, the CDR3 is TGCGCCAGCAGCTTTTCTGGTCCGGATACGCAGTATTTT. The encoded protein is CASSFSGPDTQYF.

This rearrangement joins TRBV12-3 or TRBV12-4 to TRBJ2-2; the D call may be TRBD1 or TRBD2 (6 bases each). The CDR3 has 17 amino acids. Trimming left V 3 bases short and J 7 bases short, with 21 bases between. For the CDR3, the DNA is TGTGCCAGCAGTTTCCGGGGGCCTGGGGGGAAGGTCGGGGAGCTGTTTTTT. The encoded protein is CASSFRGPGGKVGELFF.

The rearrangement links TRBV12-5 to TRBJ2-3; 10 bases align to TRBD2. With V trimmed by 6 bases and J by 4 bases, 4 bases remained unmatched. The CDR3 runs 14 residues. Germline V gives CDR1 LGHNT, CDR2 FRNRAP. CDR3 DNA: TGTGCTAGTGGAACTAGCGGGAACCCAGATACGCAGTATTTT. Amino acid sequence: CASGTSGNPDTQYF.

The rearrangement joins TRBV29-1 to TRBJ1-4, with D possibly being TRBD1 (5 bases). V was clipped by 6 bases and J by 8 bases, with 10 bases between them. CDR3 length: 11 residues. The germline gives CDR1 SQVTM, CDR2 ANQGSEA. In DNA, the CDR3 is TGCAGCGTAAAAAGACAGGAAAAACTGTTTTTT. Its translation is CSVKRQEKLFF. The full variable domain, with the rest looked up from reference TRBV29-1 and TRBJ1-4, is SAVISQKPSRDICQRGTSLTIQCQVDSQVTMMFWYRQQPGQSLTLIATANQGSEATYESGFVIDKFPISRPNLTFSTLTVSNMSPEDSSIYLCSVKRQEKLFFGSGTQLSVL.

The gene calls are TRBV7-2 and TRBJ2-5; the D gene is possibly TRBD2 (5 bases). The CDR3 is 13 amino acids. The germline gives CDR1 SGHTA, CDR2 FQGNSA. V was trimmed by 4 bases and J by 5 bases, leaving 11 bases between them. The CDR3 sequence: CASSSGFGETQYF. Written as DNA, the CDR3 is TGTGCCAGCAGCTCGGGATTCGGGGAGACCCAGTACTTC.

The chain recombines TRBV20-1 with TRBJ2-5, with D hard to call. The CDR3 has 12 residues. Between the trimmed V and J ends, which lost 7 bases and 0 bases, there was a span of 9 bases. The V gene's germline CDR1 is DFQATT and CDR2 SNEGSKA (reference sequence). CDR3 loop: CSVGVNQETQYF. CDR3 in DNA: TGCAGTGTAGGTGTCAACCAAGAGACCCAGTACTTC.

V gene TRBV18 combines with J gene TRBJ2-3; no reliable D call. The V and J ends lost 0 bases and 6 bases respectively, with 16 bases between them. Germline CDR1 KGHSH, CDR2 LQKENI. The CDR3 is made up of 16 amino acids. This chain's CDR3 is CASSPPGRIYGDTQYF. The DNA of the CDR3 is TGTGCCAGCTCACCACCTGGCAGGATCTACGGGGATACGCAGTATTTT.